The rows below give T cell receptor beta chains drawn from one sample of a study of CD8 T cells in Susac syndrome. TCRdb recomputed calls from the immunoSEQ multiplex PCR reads with MiXCR, one row per CDR3 protein. The sample yields about 100,000 distinct CDR3 sequences, nearly 97% seen once. Sequencing was carried out using CD8+ T cells from PBMCs. These receptors all stem from a human donor with Susac syndrome. The CDR3 runs from the conserved cysteine through the conserved F or W. A D gene is named only where the DNA matches it firmly. Size is stated for part of the rows, as once, few or many counts, or as a class when the clone is expanded.

d_call j_call v_call clone_size cdr3_aa cdr3_nt
. TRBJ2-6 TRBV5-4 . CASSLDRVTDSGANVLTF TGTGCCAGCAGCTTGGACAGGGTGACAGACTCTGGGGCCAACGTCCTGACTTTC
TRBD1 TRBJ2-7 TRBV29-1 . CSVGGDRGPYEQYF TGCAGCGTTGGCGGGGACAGGGGGCCCTACGAGCAGTACTTC
. TRBJ2-3 TRBV29-1 . CSVEVPGQAGISQYF TGCAGCGTTGAAGTTCCCGGGCAGGCCGGTATTTCGCAGTATTTT
. TRBJ2-7 TRBV9 . CASSVDGYSYEQYF TGTGCCAGCAGCGTAGACGGCTACTCCTACGAGCAGTACTTC
. TRBJ2-3 TRBV20-1 . CSARDRRGHTDTQYF TGCAGTGCTAGGGACAGGAGGGGCCACACAGATACGCAGTATTTT
. TRBJ2-7 TRBV21-1 . CASSKGSYEQYF TGTGCCAGCAGCAAGGGATCCTACGAGCAGTACTTC
. TRBJ2-1 TRBV20-1 . CSAPQYNEQFF TGCAGTGCTCCCCAGTACAATGAGCAGTTCTTC
TRBD2 TRBJ2-1 TRBV12-3/TRBV12-4 . CASARGGLDEQFF TGTGCCAGCGCCCGGGGGGGACTCGATGAGCAGTTCTTC
. TRBJ1-4 TRBV7-9 . CASSPAGHEEKLFF TGTGCCAGCAGCCCAGCGGGCCACGAGGAAAAACTGTTTTTT
. TRBJ2-5 TRBV20-1 . CSAPTHQETQYF TGCAGTGCCCCGACCCACCAAGAGACCCAGTACTTC
. TRBJ2-3 TRBV2 . CASRKGWEDTQYF TGTGCCAGCAGAAAGGGGTGGGAAGATACGCAGTATTTT
TRBD1 TRBJ2-4 TRBV18 . CASSPEQGATIQYF TGTGCCAGCTCCCCGGAACAGGGGGCAACCATTCAGTACTTC
. TRBJ2-5 TRBV7-9 . CASSLKGGEETQYF TGTGCCAGCAGCTTAAAGGGCGGCGAGGAGACCCAGTACTTC
. TRBJ2-1 TRBV20-1 . CSARTPPDNEQFF TGCAGTGCCAGGACTCCTCCCGACAATGAGCAGTTCTTC
. TRBJ2-5 TRBV3-1 . CASSQVETQYF TGTGCCAGCAGCCAAGTGGAGACCCAGTACTTC
. TRBJ1-3 TRBV6-1 . CASSQRLGLIPGNTIYF TGTGCCAGCAGTCAGCGGTTAGGGTTAATCCCTGGAAACACCATATATTTT
TRBD1 TRBJ1-2 TRBV28 . CASSSGQGYGYTF TGTGCCAGCAGTTCGGGACAGGGGTATGGCTACACCTTC
TRBD1 TRBJ2-1 TRBV24-1 once CATEQGGQFF TGTGCCACCGAACAGGGGGGCCAGTTCTTC
TRBD1 TRBJ2-6 TRBV13 . CASSSDRTGANVLTF TGTGCCAGCAGCTCGGACAGGACTGGGGCCAACGTCCTGACTTTC
. TRBJ2-7 TRBV11-2 once CASSLAAEQYF TGTGCCAGCAGCTTAGCGGCAGAGCAGTACTTC
. TRBJ2-7 TRBV25-1 . CASSELGQYEQYF TGTGCCAGCAGTGAATTAGGACAATACGAGCAGTACTTC
TRBD2 TRBJ2-1 TRBV18 once CASSPKKPGTSGAPTDNEQFF TGTGCCAGCTCACCGAAGAAGCCCGGGACTAGCGGGGCGCCTACCGACAATGAGCAGTTCTTC
TRBD1 TRBJ2-7 TRBV25-1 . CASSVDRGYEQYF TGTGCCAGCAGTGTGGACAGGGGGTACGAGCAGTACTTC